This T cell receptor (beta chain) was recovered during a study of shared clonotypes between healthy human individuals. Sequencing used immunoSEQ multiplex PCR; TCRdb keeps in-frame clones, though not all of them. The sample lists roughly 760,000 clones; about 74% were seen once. Adult Caucasians living in Nashville, Tennessee made up all of the donors. This CDR3 is 14 amino acids long. J gave up 6 bases and V 0 bases, and 3 bases lay outside the gene matches. CDR1 MGHDK and CDR2 SYGVNS come from the germline V gene. Sequenced sample: memory CD4+ T cells sorted from blood. Subset noted: CD45RA-negative fraction. V gene TRBV25-1 combines with J gene TRBJ2-5; 8 bases are a match to TRBD1. The sequence was obtained from a young woman in good health. CDR3 sequence: CASSEYQGAKTQYF. CDR3 DNA sequence: TGTGCCAGCAGTGAATATCAGGGGGCCAAGACCCAGTACTTC.